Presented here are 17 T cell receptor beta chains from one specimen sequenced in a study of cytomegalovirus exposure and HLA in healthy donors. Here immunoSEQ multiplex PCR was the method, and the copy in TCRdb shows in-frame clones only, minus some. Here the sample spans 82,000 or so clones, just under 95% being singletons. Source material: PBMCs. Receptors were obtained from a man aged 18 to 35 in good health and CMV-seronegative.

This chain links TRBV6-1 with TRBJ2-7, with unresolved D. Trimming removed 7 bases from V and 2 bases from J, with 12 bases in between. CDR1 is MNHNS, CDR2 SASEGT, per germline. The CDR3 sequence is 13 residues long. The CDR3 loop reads CASIWHLPYEQYF. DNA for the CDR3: TGTGCCAGCATTTGGCACCTCCCCTACGAGCAGTACTTC.

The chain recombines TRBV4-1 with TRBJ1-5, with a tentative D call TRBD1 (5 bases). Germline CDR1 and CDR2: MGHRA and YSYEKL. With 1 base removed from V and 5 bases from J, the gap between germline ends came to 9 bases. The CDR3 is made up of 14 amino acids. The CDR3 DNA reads TGCGCCAGCAGCCAAGTACAGGCGGATCAGCCCCAGCATTTT. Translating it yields CASSQVQADQPQHF.

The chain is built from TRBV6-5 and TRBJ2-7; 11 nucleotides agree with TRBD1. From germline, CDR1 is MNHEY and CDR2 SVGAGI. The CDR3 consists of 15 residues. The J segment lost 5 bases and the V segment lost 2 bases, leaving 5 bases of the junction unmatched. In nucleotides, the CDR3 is TGTGCCAGCAGTTACCGCGGGACAGGGGGGCACGAGCAGTACTTC. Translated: CASSYRGTGGHEQYF.

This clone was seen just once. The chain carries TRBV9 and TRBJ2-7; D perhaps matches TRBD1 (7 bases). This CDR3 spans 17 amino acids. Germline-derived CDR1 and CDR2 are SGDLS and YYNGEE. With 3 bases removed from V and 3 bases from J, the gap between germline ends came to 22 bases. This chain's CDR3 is CASSAGRQGGLDYEQYF. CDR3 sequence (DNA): TGTGCCAGCAGCGCCGGTAGACAGGGAGGTCTTGACTACGAGCAGTACTTC. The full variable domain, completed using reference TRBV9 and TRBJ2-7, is DSGVTQTPKHLITATGQRVTLRCSPRSGDLSVYWYQQSLDQGLQFLIQYYNGEERAKGNILERFSAQQFPDLHSELNLSSLELGDSALYFCASSAGRQGGLDYEQYFGPGTRLTVT.

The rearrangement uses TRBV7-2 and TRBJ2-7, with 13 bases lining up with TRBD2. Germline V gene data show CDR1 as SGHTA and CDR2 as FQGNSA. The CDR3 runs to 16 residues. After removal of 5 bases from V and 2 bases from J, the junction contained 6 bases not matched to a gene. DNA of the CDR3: TGTGCCAGCAGCATGCTCGGACTAGCGGGGGCCTACGAGCAGTACTTC. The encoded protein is CASSMLGLAGAYEQYF.

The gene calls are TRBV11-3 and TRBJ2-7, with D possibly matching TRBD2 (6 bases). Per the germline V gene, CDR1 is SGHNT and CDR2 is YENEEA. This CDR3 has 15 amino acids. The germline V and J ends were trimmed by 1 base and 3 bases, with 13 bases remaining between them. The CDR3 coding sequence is TGTGCCAGCAGCTTAGGTGGGGACTCCCGCTACGAGCAGTACTTC. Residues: CASSLGGDSRYEQYF.

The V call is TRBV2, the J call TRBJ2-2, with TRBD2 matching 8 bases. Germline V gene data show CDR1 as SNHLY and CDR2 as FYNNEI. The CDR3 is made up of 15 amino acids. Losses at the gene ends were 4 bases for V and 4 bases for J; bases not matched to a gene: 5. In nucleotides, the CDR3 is TGTGCCAGCAGTGTCCAGCGGGGGAGCACCGGGGAGCTGTTTTTT. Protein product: CASSVQRGSTGELFF.

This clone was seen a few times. The CDR3 DNA reads as TGTGCCAGAAGCCCGGTTGTAACAGGGGGAAAATCCGAGCAGTACTTC. Translated, it gives CARSPVVTGGKSEQYF. The gene calls are TRBV5-3 and TRBJ2-7; 8 bases are shared with TRBD1. TRBV5-3 carries the ORF label, with uncertain function. V lost 4 bases and J lost 6; bases outside the gene matches: 15. The CDR3 extends over 16 amino acids.

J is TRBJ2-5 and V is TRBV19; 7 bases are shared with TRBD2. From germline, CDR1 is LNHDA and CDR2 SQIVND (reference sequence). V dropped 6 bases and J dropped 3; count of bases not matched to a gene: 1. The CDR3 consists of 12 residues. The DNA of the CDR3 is TGTGCCAGTAGGGGGGGGAAAGAGACCCAGTACTTC. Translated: CASRGGKETQYF.

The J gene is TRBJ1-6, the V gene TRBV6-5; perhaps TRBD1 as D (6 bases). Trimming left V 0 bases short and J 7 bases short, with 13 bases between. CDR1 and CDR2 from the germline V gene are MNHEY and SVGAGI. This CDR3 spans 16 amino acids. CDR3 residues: CASSYSTRDRNSPLHF. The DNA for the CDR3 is TGTGCCAGCAGTTACTCGACCCGAGACAGGAATTCACCCCTCCACTTT.

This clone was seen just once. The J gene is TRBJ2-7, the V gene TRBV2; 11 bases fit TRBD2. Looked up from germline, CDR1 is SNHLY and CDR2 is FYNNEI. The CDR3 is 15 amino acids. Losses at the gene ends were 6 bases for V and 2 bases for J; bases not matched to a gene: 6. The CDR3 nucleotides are TGTGCCAGCAGGAGAGGGACTAGCGGAACCTACGAGCAGTACTTC. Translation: CASRRGTSGTYEQYF.

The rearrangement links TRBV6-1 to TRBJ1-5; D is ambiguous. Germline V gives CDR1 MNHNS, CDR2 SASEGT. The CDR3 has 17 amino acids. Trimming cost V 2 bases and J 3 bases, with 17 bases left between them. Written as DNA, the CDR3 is TGTGCCAGCAGTGAAATGCGGGCACTTCGAGACAATCAGCCCCAGCATTTT. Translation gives CASSEMRALRDNQPQHF.

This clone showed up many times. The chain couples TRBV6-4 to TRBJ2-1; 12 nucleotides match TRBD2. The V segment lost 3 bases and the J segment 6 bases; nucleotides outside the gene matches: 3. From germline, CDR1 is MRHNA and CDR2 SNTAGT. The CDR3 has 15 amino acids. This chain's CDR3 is CASSETSGGLNEQFF. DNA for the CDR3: TGTGCCAGCAGTGAGACTAGCGGGGGACTCAATGAGCAGTTCTTC.

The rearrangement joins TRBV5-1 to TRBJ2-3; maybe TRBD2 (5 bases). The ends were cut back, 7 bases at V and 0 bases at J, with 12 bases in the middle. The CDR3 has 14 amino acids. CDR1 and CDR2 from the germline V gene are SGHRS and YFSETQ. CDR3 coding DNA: TGCGCCAGCCACACGGACTCAAGCACAGATACGCAGTATTTT. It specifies CASHTDSSTDTQYF.

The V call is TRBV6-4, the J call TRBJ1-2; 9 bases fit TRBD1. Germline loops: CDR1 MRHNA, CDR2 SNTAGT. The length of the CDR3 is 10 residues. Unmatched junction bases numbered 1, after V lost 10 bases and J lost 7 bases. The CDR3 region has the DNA TGTGCCACGGACAGGGGTGGCTACACCTTC. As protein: CATDRGGYTF.

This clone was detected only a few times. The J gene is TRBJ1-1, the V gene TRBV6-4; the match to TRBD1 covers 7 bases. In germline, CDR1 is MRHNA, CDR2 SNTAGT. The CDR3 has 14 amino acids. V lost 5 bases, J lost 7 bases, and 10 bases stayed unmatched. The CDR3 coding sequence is TGTGCCAGCAGTCTGAACAGGGGCGCCGGTGAAGCTTTCTTT. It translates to CASSLNRGAGEAFF.

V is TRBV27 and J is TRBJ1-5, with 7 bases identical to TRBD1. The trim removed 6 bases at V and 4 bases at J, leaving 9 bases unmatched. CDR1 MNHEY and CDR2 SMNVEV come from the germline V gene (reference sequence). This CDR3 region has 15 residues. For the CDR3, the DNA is TGTGCCAGCAGAACCCACAGGGGTCGGAATCAGCCCCAGCATTTT. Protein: CASRTHRGRNQPQHF.